This T cell receptor (beta chain) appears in the sequencing data of a study of graft-versus-host responses after intestinal transplantation. The CDR3 is 15 amino acids. Germline V lookup: CDR1 MDHEN, CDR2 SYDVKM. With V trimmed by 6 bases and J by 10 bases, 10 bases remained unmatched. Turning to this clone: Its antigen is currently unknown.

Assay: immunoSEQ multiplex PCR; the TCRdb copy retains only in-frame clones and omits some. The sample has roughly 69,000 clones, roughly 90% seen once. General observations from the study: Early after transplant, HvG clones declined as circulating GvH clones peaked.

The sequencing used unstimulated CD8+ T cells sorted from spleen or lymph node cells, collected before transplant. The chain joins TRBV28 to TRBJ1-6; 9 bases agree with TRBD1. The clonotype was recovered from a human donor who was the organ donor for an intestinal transplant. In DNA form, the CDR3 reads TGTGCCAGCAGGCCTCGACAGGGGGTGGACTCACCCCTCCACTTT. As protein: CASRPRQGVDSPLHF.